A single sample is the source of the 23 T cell receptor beta chains below, sequenced in a study of blood T cell repertoires in COVID-19. Sequencing used immunoSEQ multiplex PCR; TCRdb keeps in-frame clones, though not all of them. This table holds around 200,000 clones, about 83% found once. Sample: peripheral blood. The receptor set was obtained from a woman aged 25 to 39 with COVID-19, enrolled during active disease.

This clone was detected only once. The chain combines TRBV4-3 with TRBJ1-1, with TRBD1 matching 7 bases. Germline values: CDR1 LGHNA, CDR2 YSLEER. Germline trimming cut 3 bases from V and 0 bases from J; bases unmatched to any gene: 10. The CDR3 runs to 17 residues. CDR3 loop: CASSQGRIGTVNTEAFF. CDR3 bases: TGCGCCAGCAGCCAGGGTAGAATCGGGACAGTGAACACTGAAGCTTTCTTT.

The rearrangement joins TRBV7-2 to TRBJ2-1; TRBD2 matches 15 bases. The length of the CDR3 is 19 residues. V lost 2 bases, J lost 7 bases, and 12 bases stayed unmatched. Germline V CDR1 and CDR2: SGHTA, FQGNSA. The CDR3 reads CASSLLDATGTSGRNEQFF. The CDR3 region has the DNA TGTGCCAGCAGCTTATTAGACGCGACCGGGACTAGCGGGAGGAATGAGCAGTTCTTC.

The gene calls are TRBV13 and TRBJ2-2, with D perhaps matching TRBD1 (6 bases). The germline V gene has CDR1 PRHDT and CDR2 FYEKMQ (reference sequence). V was trimmed by 0 bases and J by 4 bases, leaving 9 bases between them. The CDR3 consists of 15 residues. The CDR3 DNA sequence: TGTGCCAGCAGCTTAGGGAGGGGGAGCACCGGGGAGCTGTTTTTT. Translation: CASSLGRGSTGELFF.

V usage is TRBV18 and J usage is TRBJ2-3; a possible D gene is TRBD1 (5 bases). This CDR3 has 17 amino acids. CDR1 and CDR2 from the germline V gene are KGHSH and LQKENI. Trimming cost V 0 bases and J 2 bases, with 15 bases left between them. DNA for the CDR3: TGTGCCAGCTCACCACCTTTATTCCAGGACAACACAGATACGCAGTATTTT. Translation gives CASSPPLFQDNTDTQYF.

The chain is built from TRBV5-4 and TRBJ1-5, with 8 bases lining up with TRBD1. The ends lost 4 bases at V and 5 bases at J; junction bases unmatched: 8. CDR1 is SGHNT, CDR2 YYREEE, per germline (reference sequence). The CDR3 extends over 15 amino acids. The DNA of the CDR3 is TGTGCCAGCAGCAATGGACAGGGAAGGGATCAGCCCCAGCATTTT. Encoded protein: CASSNGQGRDQPQHF.

V is TRBV27 and J is TRBJ2-7; TRBD2 aligns across 7 bases. Germline V gene sequence: CDR1 MNHEY, CDR2 SMNVEV (reference sequence). This CDR3 contains 15 residues. V was pared by 6 bases and J by 3 bases, with 11 bases of the junction left unmatched. Here the CDR3 DNA reads TGTGCCAGCAGCGTCGGGCTAGCGGACCACTACGAGCAGTACTTC. Its translation: CASSVGLADHYEQYF.

This clone was counted between two and nine times. The chain has TRBV6-5 and TRBJ2-5; the D gene is possibly TRBD2 (6 bases). V was clipped by 3 bases and J by 6 bases, with 14 bases between them. The CDR3 length is 14 residues. Germline V gene sequence: CDR1 MNHEY, CDR2 SVGAGI. This CDR3 is CASSYGVGGQTQYF. CDR3 nucleotide sequence: TGTGCCAGCAGTTATGGAGTAGGAGGGCAGACCCAGTACTTC.

CDR3 sequence: CASSLAGNQPQHF. The CDR3 DNA reads as TGCGCCAGCAGCTTGGCCGGCAATCAGCCCCAGCATTTT. This chain connects TRBV5-1 to TRBJ1-5; D remains unclear. The length of the CDR3 is 13 residues. Germline V CDR1 and CDR2: SGHRS, YFSETQ. The V and J ends lost 0 bases and 2 bases respectively, with 3 bases between them.

The rearrangement links TRBV25-1 to TRBJ1-1; a possible D gene is TRBD1 (5 bases). Between the trimmed V and J ends, which lost 7 bases and 4 bases, there was a span of 16 bases. The CDR3 extends over 14 amino acids. CDR1 and CDR2 from the germline V gene are MGHDK and SYGVNS. CDR3 DNA sequence: TGTGCCAGCACCCCCCATCGGCAGGGCACTGAAGCTTTCTTT. This codes for CASTPHRQGTEAFF. Looking up the rest from reference TRBV25-1 and TRBJ1-1 gives the full variable domain: EADIYQTPRYLVIGTGKKITLECSQTMGHDKMYWYQQDPGMELHLIHYSYGVNSTEKGDLSSESTVSRIRTEHFPLTLESARPSHTSQYLCASTPHRQGTEAFFGQGTRLTVV.

V usage is TRBV4-2 and J usage is TRBJ2-7; tentative D call: TRBD2 (6 bases). The CDR3 is made up of 17 amino acids. Trimming removed 4 bases at V and 0 bases at J, with 19 bases between. Per the germline V gene, CDR1 is LGHNA and CDR2 is YNFKEQ. The CDR3 DNA is TGTGCCAGCAGCCGCCCTAACGGGGGAACTAACTCCTACGAGCAGTACTTC. Its protein product is CASSRPNGGTNSYEQYF.

This clone has just one count. V gene TRBV27 combines with J gene TRBJ2-1; D not resolved. V lost 6 bases and J 0 bases, leaving 15 bases between the germline ends. Germline V gene lookup returns CDR1 MNHEY and CDR2 SMNVEV (reference sequence). The CDR3 is 16 amino acids. CDR3 in amino acids: CASSRNSFSSYNEQFF. CDR3 bases: TGTGCCAGCAGCCGAAACAGCTTCAGCTCCTACAATGAGCAGTTCTTC.

The CDR3 DNA reads TGCGCCAGCAGCTCGGGGACAGGGGGTTTGATCGGGACCGGGGAGCTGTTTTTT. This codes for CASSSGTGGLIGTGELFF. This chain links TRBV5-1 with TRBJ2-2, with 11 bases lining up with TRBD1. CDR3 size: 18 residues. Germline trimming cut 3 bases from V and 5 bases from J; bases unmatched to any gene: 12. Germline-derived CDR1 and CDR2 are SGHRS and YFSETQ.

The chain couples TRBV6-5 to TRBJ1-1, with D uncertain. Germline loops: CDR1 MNHEY, CDR2 SVGAGI. The ends were cut back, 0 bases at V and 4 bases at J, with 12 bases in the middle. This CDR3 contains 15 residues. The CDR3 protein is CASSYSEAVSTEAFF. DNA for the CDR3: TGTGCCAGCAGTTACTCGGAGGCGGTGAGCACTGAAGCTTTCTTT.

CDR3 coding DNA: TGTGCCAGCAGTGAAGCTCCGGGCGGGGAGCTGTTTTTT. It specifies CASSEAPGGELFF. This chain connects TRBV2 to TRBJ2-2; D not resolved. Germline V gene sequence: CDR1 SNHLY, CDR2 FYNNEI. The CDR3 runs 13 residues. Trimming shortened V by 0 bases and J by 7 bases, and 6 bases separated the two germline ends.

The J gene is TRBJ2-5, the V gene TRBV24-1; 7 bases map to TRBD2. The CDR3 contains 14 residues. The ends lost 9 bases at V and 5 bases at J; junction bases unmatched: 11. Germline V gene lookup returns CDR1 KGHDR and CDR2 SFDVKD. In DNA form, the CDR3 reads TGTGCCACCGGGGGGGGTAAGGGCTTCGAGACCCAGTACTTC. Translated: CATGGGKGFETQYF.

The chain joins TRBV28 to TRBJ2-1, with TRBD2 matching over 9 bases. With V trimmed by 3 bases and J by 9 bases, 9 bases remained unmatched. CDR3 length equals 15 residues. CDR1 is MDHEN, CDR2 SYDVKM, per germline. The DNA for the CDR3 is TGTGCCAGCAGTTTTATGCGGGGGGGCCGCACTGAGCAGTTCTTC. This sequence encodes CASSFMRGGRTEQFF.

The genes are TRBV9 and TRBJ2-2, with D possibly TRBD1 on 7 matching bases. The CDR3 runs to 16 residues. V lost 2 bases and J lost 2, with 13 bases in between. Germline lookup yields CDR1 SGDLS and CDR2 YYNGEE. This CDR3 is CASSVWGDSNTGELFF. CDR3 DNA sequence: TGTGCCAGCAGCGTTTGGGGGGACAGCAACACCGGGGAGCTGTTTTTT.

This clone has just one count. The rearrangement uses TRBV15 and TRBJ2-5; 8 positions agree with TRBD1. V dropped 1 base and J dropped 3; count of bases not matched to a gene: 4. Germline V gene data show CDR1 as LNHNV and CDR2 as YYDKDF (reference sequence). The CDR3 runs to 15 residues. CDR3: CATSRVSTGEETQYF. The CDR3 coding sequence is TGTGCCACCAGCAGAGTATCGACAGGGGAAGAGACCCAGTACTTC.

This clone has more than one count but fewer than ten. J is TRBJ1-4 and V is TRBV19; 8 bases fit TRBD1. Germline CDR1 LNHDA, CDR2 SQIVND (reference sequence). The CDR3 loop spans 14 amino acids. The V segment lost 6 bases and the J segment 1 base; nucleotides outside the gene matches: 1. The CDR3 DNA is TGTGCCAGTAGCGACAGGGGAACTAATGAAAAACTGTTTTTT. It is translated as CASSDRGTNEKLFF.

This clone was counted a few times. The CDR3 loop reads CASSAGQGISYEQYF. In DNA, the CDR3 is TGTGCCAGCAGTGCAGGACAGGGGATCTCCTACGAGCAGTACTTC. V usage is TRBV27 and J usage is TRBJ2-7; the match to TRBD1 covers 9 bases. The V segment lost 5 bases and the J segment 0 bases; nucleotides outside the gene matches: 5. The CDR3 totals 15 residues. Germline V gene data show CDR1 as MNHEY and CDR2 as SMNVEV (reference sequence).

This sequence joins TRBV3-1 (or the pseudogene TRBV3-2) and TRBJ2-3; D is perhaps TRBD1 (6 bases). CDR1 and CDR2 (germline): LGHDT, YNNKEL (reference sequence). The CDR3 extends over 12 amino acids. The V end lost 3 bases, the J end lost 11 bases, and 12 bases lay between the germline ends. Here the CDR3 DNA reads TGTGCCAGCAGCCAGACAGGCAGGGGGCAGTATTTT. Its protein product is CASSQTGRGQYF.

The chain has TRBV19 and TRBJ1-4, with 7 bases fitting TRBD1. This CDR3 is 15 amino acids long. V was pared by 6 bases and J by 1 base, with 5 bases of the junction left unmatched. Germline CDR1 reads LNHDA; CDR2 reads SQIVND (reference sequence). The chain's CDR3 is CASRSHRGTNEKLFF. The CDR3 DNA reads TGTGCCAGTAGAAGCCACAGGGGAACTAATGAAAAACTGTTTTTT.

The genes are TRBV6-2 or TRBV6-3 and TRBJ2-1, with 8 bases matching TRBD2. V lost 2 bases to trimming and J lost 8 bases; unmatched junction nucleotides: 8. The germline V gene encodes CDR1 MNHEY and CDR2 SVGEGT. The CDR3 is 15 residues long. The CDR3 loop is CASSYERESLHEQFF. The CDR3 DNA sequence: TGTGCCAGCAGTTACGAGCGGGAGTCGCTTCATGAGCAGTTCTTC.